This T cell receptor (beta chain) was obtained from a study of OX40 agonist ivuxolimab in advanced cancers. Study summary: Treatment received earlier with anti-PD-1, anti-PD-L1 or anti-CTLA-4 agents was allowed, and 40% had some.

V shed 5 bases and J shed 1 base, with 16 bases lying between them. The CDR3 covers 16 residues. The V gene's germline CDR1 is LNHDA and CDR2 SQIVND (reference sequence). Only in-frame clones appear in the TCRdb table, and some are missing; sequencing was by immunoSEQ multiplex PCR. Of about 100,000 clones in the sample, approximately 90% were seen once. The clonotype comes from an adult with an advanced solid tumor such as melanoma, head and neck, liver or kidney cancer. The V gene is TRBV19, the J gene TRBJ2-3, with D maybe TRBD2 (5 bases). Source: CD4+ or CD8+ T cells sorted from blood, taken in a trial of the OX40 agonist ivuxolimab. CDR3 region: CASSDASSSGTDTQYF. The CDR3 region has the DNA TGTGCCAGTAGTGATGCCTCGAGTAGCGGCACAGATACGCAGTATTTT.